The sequence of this T cell receptor (beta chain) was determined in a study of CD8 T cells in ankylosing spondylitis. Study observations and caveats: Characteristic of ankylosing spondylitis blood, it appeared, was a TCR beta motif comprising several highly homologous variants.

CDR1 is SGHRS and CDR2 is YFSETQ in the germline V gene. This CDR3 comprises 18 residues. V shed 1 base, J shed 0 bases, and the junction held 7 bases outside the gene matches. A note on this clonotype: Its antigen is as yet unknown.

Each CDR3 protein gets one entry after TCRdb re-called the 5' RACE reads with MiXCR. The sample lists roughly 440,000 distinct CDR3 sequences, more than 15% seen once, with over 0.9% in the top ten. The sequence was collected from a male donor with ankylosing spondylitis. The sequenced material came from blood, either unsorted or a sorted T cell fraction (not recorded which). The genes are TRBV5-1 and TRBJ2-3; 11 bases map to TRBD2. CDR3 protein: CASSLRLAGGASTDTQYF. The CDR3 DNA reads TGCGCCAGCAGCTTGCGGCTAGCGGGGGGTGCTAGCACAGATACGCAGTATTTT.